A selection of T cell receptor beta chains follows, all from one sample in a study of blood T cell repertoires in COVID-19. TCRdb keeps only in-frame clones here, not all; method: immunoSEQ multiplex PCR. This table holds some 110,000 clones, 86% found once. The sequencing input was peripheral blood. The receptors were gathered from a human donor in a cohort sampled during active COVID-19. CDR3s leave out the opening cysteine and the closing phenylalanine or tryptophan. The order of the fields is D gene, V gene, J gene, CDR3 protein. D genes are given only for firm matches.

TRBD1	TRBV2	TRBJ1-1	ASSAQGTTEAF
-	TRBV11-2	TRBJ2-2	ASSRKWGPGNTGELF
-	TRBV11-2	TRBJ2-1	ASSLVDSLNEQF
-	TRBV19	TRBJ1-5	ASTGRGVRNQPQH
-	TRBV20-1	TRBJ1-1	SASKQGAAF
-	TRBV5-1	TRBJ1-1	ASKGQAGHMNTEAF
-	TRBV6-5	TRBJ1-2	ASQSFPGENYGYT
-	TRBV10-1	TRBJ2-3	ASSLSATSTDTQY
-	TRBV5-1	TRBJ1-4	ASSLGATGKNEKLF
-	TRBV2	TRBJ2-1	ASSTGRGYNEQF
-	TRBV2	TRBJ1-5	ASSATGSNQPQH
-	TRBV6-1	TRBJ2-7	ASSDNYEQY
-	TRBV18	TRBJ2-3	ASSREDTQY
-	TRBV2	TRBJ2-3	ASSVQEYTQY
-	TRBV6-6	TRBJ1-1	ASSYSMAANTEAF
-	TRBV7-6	TRBJ1-6	ASGTGGGWSPLH
TRBD1	TRBV10-2	TRBJ1-5	ASSEDRGNQPQH
TRBD2	TRBV5-1	TRBJ2-1	ASSHGLAGGNEQF
TRBD2	TRBV18	TRBJ2-7	ASSPLSTSGSPREQY
-	TRBV30	TRBJ2-7	AWSPPKLLGTYEQY
TRBD1	TRBV30	TRBJ1-5	AWSAGQRDLSNQPQH
-	TRBV19	TRBJ2-2	ASSKLEGTPNTGELF
-	TRBV4-3	TRBJ2-7	ASSQGLYSSYEQY
-	TRBV7-9	TRBJ2-5	ASSGKTGEETQY
TRBD2	TRBV7-9	TRBJ2-7	ASSLAELAGGSYEQY
-	TRBV6-5	TRBJ2-3	ASSIGQNTDTQY
TRBD2	TRBV24-1	TRBJ2-3	ATSDPRVAGGLTDTQY
-	TRBV5-1	TRBJ2-3	ASSLLAAPQY
TRBD1	TRBV7-9	TRBJ1-3	ASSLRDRKSGNTIY
-	TRBV12-3/TRBV12-4	TRBJ2-1	ASRGGPYEQF
TRBD1	TRBV24-1	TRBJ2-5	ATSGSHPGQPLETQY
TRBD2	TRBV18	TRBJ2-3	ASSSSGRAPLGTDTQY
-	TRBV7-2	TRBJ1-1	ASRQDRNTEAF
TRBD2	TRBV4-3	TRBJ2-4	ASSQEGRGENIQY
TRBD1	TRBV28	TRBJ2-1	ASGQGPTLGEQF
-	TRBV2	TRBJ2-1	ASDFDSYNEQF
TRBD2	TRBV2	TRBJ2-3	ASRPGTSSDTQY
TRBD2	TRBV5-5	TRBJ2-1	ASSETLSGASYNEQF
TRBD1	TRBV10-1	TRBJ2-7	ASSEQTGGDEQY
-	TRBV6-2/TRBV6-3	TRBJ2-1	ASNYVRGLALTDNEQF
TRBD2	TRBV12-3/TRBV12-4	TRBJ2-7	ASSLASGGEQY
TRBD1	TRBV11-2	TRBJ2-7	ASSWGTGPHYEQY
TRBD2	TRBV28	TRBJ2-7	ASSLGGSIYEQY
TRBD2	TRBV29-1	TRBJ2-3	SVGGSGDTDTQY
TRBD2	TRBV3-1/TRBV3-2	TRBJ2-3	ASSHQGLGKHTDTQY